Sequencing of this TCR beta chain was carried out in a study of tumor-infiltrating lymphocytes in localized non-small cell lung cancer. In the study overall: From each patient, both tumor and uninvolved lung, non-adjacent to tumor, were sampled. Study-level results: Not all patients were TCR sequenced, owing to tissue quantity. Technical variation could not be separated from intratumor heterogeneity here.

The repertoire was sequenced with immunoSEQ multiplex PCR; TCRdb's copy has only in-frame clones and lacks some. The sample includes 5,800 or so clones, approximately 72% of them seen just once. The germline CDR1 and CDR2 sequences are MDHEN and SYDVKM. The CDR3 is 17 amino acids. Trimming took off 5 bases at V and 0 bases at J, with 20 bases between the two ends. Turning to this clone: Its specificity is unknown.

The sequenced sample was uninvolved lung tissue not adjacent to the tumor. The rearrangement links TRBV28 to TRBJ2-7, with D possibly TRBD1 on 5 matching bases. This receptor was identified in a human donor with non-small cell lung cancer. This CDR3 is CASSLTLTAGHSYEQYF. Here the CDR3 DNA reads TGTGCCAGCAGTCTTACCCTGACAGCTGGGCACTCCTACGAGCAGTACTTC.